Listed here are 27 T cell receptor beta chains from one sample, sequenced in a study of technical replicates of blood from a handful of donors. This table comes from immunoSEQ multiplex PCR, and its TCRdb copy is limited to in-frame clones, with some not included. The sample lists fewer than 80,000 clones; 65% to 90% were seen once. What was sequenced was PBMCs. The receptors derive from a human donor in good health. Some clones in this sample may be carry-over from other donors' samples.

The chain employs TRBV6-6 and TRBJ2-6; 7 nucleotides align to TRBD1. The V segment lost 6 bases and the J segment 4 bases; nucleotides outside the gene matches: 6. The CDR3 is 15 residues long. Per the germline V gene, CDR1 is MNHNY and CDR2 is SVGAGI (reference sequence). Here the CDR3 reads CASSLTGSGANVLTF. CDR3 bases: TGTGCCAGCAGCCTGACAGGGAGCGGGGCCAACGTCCTGACTTTC.

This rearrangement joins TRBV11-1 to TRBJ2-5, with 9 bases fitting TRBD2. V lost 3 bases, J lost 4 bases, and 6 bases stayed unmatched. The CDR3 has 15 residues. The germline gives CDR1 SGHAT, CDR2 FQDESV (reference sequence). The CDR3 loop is CASSFLAGNVETQYF. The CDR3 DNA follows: TGTGCCAGCAGCTTTCTAGCGGGAAACGTAGAGACCCAGTACTTC.

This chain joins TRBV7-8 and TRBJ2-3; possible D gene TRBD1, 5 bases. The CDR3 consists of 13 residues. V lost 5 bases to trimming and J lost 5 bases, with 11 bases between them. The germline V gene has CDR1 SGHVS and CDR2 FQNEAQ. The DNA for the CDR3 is TGTGCCAGCAGCCCCCCCAGGGAAGATACGCAGTATTTT. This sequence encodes CASSPPREDTQYF.

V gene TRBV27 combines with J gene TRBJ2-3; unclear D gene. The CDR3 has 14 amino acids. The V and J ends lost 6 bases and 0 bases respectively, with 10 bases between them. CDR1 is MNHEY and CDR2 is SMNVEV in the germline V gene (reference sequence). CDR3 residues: CASSTPGSTDTQYF. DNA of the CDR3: TGTGCCAGCAGCACCCCAGGCAGCACAGATACGCAGTATTTT.

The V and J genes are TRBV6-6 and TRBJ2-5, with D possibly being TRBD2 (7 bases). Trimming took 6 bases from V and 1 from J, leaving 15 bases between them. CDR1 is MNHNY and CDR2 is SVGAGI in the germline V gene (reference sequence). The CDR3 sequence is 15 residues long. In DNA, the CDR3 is TGTGCCAGCAGCCCGCGGCGGGGGCGCCAAGAGACCCAGTACTTC. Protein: CASSPRRGRQETQYF.

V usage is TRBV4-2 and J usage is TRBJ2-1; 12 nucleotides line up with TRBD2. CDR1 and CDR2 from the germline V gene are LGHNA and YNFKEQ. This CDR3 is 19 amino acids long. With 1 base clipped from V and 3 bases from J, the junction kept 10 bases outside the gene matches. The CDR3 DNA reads TGTGCCAGCAGCCAAGGTGGCCTAGCGGGAGGGCCGGGCTACAATGAGCAGTTCTTC. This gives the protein CASSQGGLAGGPGYNEQFF.

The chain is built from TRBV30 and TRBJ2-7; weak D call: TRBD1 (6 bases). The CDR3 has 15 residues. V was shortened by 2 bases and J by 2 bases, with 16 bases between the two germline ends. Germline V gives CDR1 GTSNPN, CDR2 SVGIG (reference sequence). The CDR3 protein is CAWSTTGTLTYEQYF. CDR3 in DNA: TGTGCCTGGAGTACAACCGGGACACTAACCTACGAGCAGTACTTC.

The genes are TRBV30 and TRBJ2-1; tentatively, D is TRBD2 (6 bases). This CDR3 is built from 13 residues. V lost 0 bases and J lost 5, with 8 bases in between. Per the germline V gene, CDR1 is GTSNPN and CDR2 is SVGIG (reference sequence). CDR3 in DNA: TGTGCCTGGAGTGTAAGACTAGACAATGAGCAGTTCTTC. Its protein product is CAWSVRLDNEQFF.

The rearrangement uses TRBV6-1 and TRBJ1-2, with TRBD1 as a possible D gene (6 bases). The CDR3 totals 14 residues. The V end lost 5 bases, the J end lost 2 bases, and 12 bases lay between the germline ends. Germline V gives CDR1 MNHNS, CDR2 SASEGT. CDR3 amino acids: CASSTGTANYGYTF. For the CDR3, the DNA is TGTGCCAGCAGTACAGGGACGGCCAACTATGGCTACACCTTC.

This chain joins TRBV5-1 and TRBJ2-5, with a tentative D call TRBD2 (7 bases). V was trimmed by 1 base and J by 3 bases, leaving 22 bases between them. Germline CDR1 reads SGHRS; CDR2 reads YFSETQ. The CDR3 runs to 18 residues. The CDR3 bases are TGCGCCAGCAGCTTGTGGAGGAATAGGGCGGGGGCAGAAGAGACCCAGTACTTC. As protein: CASSLWRNRAGAEETQYF.

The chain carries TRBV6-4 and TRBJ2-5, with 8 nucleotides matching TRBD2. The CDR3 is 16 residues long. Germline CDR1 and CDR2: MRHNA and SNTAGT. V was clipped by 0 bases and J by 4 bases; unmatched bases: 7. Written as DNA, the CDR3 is TGTGCCAGCAGTGACTCTGTGCGGGAGGAGGGAGAGACCCAGTACTTC. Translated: CASSDSVREEGETQYF.

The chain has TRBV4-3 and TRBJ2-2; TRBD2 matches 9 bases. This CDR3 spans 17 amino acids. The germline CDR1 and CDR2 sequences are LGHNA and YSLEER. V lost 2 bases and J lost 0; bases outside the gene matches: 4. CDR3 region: CASSQQLAGTNTGELFF. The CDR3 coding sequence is TGCGCCAGCAGCCAACAGCTAGCGGGAACGAACACCGGGGAGCTGTTTTTT.

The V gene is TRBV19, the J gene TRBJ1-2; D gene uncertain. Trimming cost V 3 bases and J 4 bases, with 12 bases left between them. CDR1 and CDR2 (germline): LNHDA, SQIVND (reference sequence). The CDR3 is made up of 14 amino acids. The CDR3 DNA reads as TGTGCCAGTAGTATCCTTGGAGGAACCTATGGCTACACCTTC. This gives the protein CASSILGGTYGYTF. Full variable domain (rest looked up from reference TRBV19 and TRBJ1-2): DGGITQSPKYLFRKEGQNVTLSCEQNLNHDAMYWYRQDPGQGLRLIYYSQIVNDFQKGDIAEGYSVSREKKESFPLTVTSAQKNPTAFYLCASSILGGTYGYTFGSGTRLTVV.

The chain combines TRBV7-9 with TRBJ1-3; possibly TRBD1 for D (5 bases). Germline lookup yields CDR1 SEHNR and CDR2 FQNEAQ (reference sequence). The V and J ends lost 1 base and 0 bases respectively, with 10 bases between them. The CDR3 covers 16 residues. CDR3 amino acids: CASSLVTAFSGNTIYF. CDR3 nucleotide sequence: TGTGCCAGCAGCTTAGTGACAGCTTTCTCTGGAAACACCATATATTTT.

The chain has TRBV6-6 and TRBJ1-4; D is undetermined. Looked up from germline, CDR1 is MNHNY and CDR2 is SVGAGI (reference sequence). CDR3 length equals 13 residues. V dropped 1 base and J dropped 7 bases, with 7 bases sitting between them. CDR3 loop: CASSYFPSEKLFF. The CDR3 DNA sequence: TGTGCCAGCAGTTACTTCCCGAGTGAAAAACTGTTTTTT.

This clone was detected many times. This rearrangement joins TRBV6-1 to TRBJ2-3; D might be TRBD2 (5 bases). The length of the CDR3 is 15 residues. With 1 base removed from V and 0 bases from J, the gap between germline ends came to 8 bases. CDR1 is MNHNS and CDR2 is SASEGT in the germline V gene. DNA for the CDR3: TGTGCCAGCAGTGAAGGAGGGCGCAGCACAGATACGCAGTATTTT. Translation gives CASSEGGRSTDTQYF.

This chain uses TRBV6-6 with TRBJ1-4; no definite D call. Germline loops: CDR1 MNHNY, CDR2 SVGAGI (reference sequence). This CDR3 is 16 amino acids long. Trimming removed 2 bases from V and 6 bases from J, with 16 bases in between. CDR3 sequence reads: CASSYPRGKVDEKLFF. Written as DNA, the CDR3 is TGTGCCAGCAGTTACCCGAGAGGGAAGGTAGATGAAAAACTGTTTTTT.

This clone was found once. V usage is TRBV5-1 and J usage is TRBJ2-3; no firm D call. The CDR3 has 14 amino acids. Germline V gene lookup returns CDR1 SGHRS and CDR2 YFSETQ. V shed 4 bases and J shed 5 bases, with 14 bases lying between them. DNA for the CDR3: TGCGCCAGCAGCCGCCAATTAGATAGAGATACGCAGTATTTT. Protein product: CASSRQLDRDTQYF.

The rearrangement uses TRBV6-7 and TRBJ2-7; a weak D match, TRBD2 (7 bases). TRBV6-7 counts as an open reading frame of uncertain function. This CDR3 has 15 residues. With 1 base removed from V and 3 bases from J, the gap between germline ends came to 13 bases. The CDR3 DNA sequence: TGTGCCAGCAGTTACTGGGGGGGCGCTTGCTACGAGCAGTACTTC. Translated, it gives CASSYWGGACYEQYF.

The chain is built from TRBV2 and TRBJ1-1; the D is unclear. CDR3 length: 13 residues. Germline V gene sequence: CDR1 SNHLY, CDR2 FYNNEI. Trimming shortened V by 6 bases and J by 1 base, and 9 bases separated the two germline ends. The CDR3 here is CASRETENTEAFF. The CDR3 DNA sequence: TGTGCCAGCAGGGAGACGGAGAACACTGAAGCTTTCTTT.

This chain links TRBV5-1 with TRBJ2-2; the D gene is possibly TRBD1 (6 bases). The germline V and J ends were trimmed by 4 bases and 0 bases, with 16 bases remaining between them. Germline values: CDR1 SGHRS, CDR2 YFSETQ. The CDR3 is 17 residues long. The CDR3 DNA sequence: TGCGCCAGCAGCAAGGACGGACAGCCCGCGAACACCGGGGAGCTGTTTTTT. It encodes CASSKDGQPANTGELFF.

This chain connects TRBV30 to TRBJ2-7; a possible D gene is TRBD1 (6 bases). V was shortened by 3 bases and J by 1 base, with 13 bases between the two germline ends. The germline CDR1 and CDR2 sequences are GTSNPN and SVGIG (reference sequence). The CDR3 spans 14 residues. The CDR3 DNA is TGTGCCTGGAGCCTAGGACAGAATTCCTACGAGCAGTACTTC. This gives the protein CAWSLGQNSYEQYF.

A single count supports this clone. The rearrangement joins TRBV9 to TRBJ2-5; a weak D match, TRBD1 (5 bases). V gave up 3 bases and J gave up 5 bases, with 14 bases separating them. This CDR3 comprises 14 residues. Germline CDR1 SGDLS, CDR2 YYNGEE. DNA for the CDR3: TGTGCCAGCAGCGCCGAATTACAGGTGGAGACCCAGTACTTC. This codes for CASSAELQVETQYF.

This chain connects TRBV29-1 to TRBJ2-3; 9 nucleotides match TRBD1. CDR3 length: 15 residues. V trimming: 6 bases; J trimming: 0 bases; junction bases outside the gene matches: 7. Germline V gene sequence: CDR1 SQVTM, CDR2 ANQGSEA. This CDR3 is CSVVQGAGSTDTQYF. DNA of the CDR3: TGCAGCGTAGTACAGGGGGCGGGTAGCACAGATACGCAGTATTTT.

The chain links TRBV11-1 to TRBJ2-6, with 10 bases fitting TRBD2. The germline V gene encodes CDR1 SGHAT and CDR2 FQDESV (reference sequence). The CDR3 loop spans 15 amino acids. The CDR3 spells CATGTSVAGANVLTF. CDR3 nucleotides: TGTGCGACCGGGACTAGCGTCGCTGGGGCCAACGTCCTGACTTTC.

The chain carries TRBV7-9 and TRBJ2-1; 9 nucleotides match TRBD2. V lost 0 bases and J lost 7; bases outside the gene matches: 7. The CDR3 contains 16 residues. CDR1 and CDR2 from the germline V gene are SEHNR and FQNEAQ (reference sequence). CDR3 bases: TGTGCCAGCAGCTTAGCGGCTAGCGGGACCCGGAATGAGCAGTTCTTC. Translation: CASSLAASGTRNEQFF.

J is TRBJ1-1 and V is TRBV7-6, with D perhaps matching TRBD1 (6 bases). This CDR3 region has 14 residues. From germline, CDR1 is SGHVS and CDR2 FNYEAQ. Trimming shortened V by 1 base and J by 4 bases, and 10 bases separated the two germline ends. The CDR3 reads CASSLEQGFTEAFF. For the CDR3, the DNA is TGTGCCAGCAGCTTAGAACAGGGATTCACTGAAGCTTTCTTT. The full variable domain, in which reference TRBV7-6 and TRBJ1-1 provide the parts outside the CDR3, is GAGVSQSPRYKVTKRGQDVALRCDPISGHVSLYWYRQALGQGPEFLTYFNYEAQQDKSGLPNDRFSAERPEGSISTLTIQRTEQRDSAMYRCASSLEQGFTEAFFGQGTRLTVV.